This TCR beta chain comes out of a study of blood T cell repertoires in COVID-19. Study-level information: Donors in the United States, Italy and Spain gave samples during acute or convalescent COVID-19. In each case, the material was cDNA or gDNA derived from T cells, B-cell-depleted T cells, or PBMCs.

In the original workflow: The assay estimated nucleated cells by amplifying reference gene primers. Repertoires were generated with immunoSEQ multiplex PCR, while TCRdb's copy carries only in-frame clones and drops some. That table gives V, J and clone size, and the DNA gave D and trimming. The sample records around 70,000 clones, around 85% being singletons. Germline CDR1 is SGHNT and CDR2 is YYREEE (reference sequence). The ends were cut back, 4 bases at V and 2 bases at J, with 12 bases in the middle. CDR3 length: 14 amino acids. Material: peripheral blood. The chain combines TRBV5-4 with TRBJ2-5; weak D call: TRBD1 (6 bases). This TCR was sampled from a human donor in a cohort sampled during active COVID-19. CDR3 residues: CASSQKQGQETQYF. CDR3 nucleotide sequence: TGTGCCAGCAGCCAAAAACAGGGTCAAGAGACCCAGTACTTC.